This record concerns one T cell receptor beta chain sequence. This sample is part of a study of shared T cell receptors in the human thymus. In germline, CDR1 is MNHEY, CDR2 SVGAGI. J lost 4 bases, V lost 2 bases, and 9 bases had no gene match. The CDR3 contains 16 residues. Profiled with immunoSEQ multiplex PCR; TCRdb holds only in-frame clones, not every one. In the table there are approximately 760,000 clones, approximately 85% of which are singletons. The same sample was also studied in work on human thymus T cells. That work contributes: Healthy Finnish infants undergoing corrective surgery for congenital heart defects provided the donor material. Surgeons resected thymus tissue during corrective heart surgery. In thymic and blood repertoires alike, V and J usage looked biased.

The TCR sequence derives from a girl under three years old with a congenital heart defect. Sequencing was performed on thymocytes. This rearrangement joins TRBV6-5 to TRBJ2-3; the match to TRBD2 covers 7 bases. In DNA, the CDR3 is TGTGCCAGCAGTTACGCCGGGGGGACCACGCCAGATACGCAGTATTTT. As protein: CASSYAGGTTPDTQYF.